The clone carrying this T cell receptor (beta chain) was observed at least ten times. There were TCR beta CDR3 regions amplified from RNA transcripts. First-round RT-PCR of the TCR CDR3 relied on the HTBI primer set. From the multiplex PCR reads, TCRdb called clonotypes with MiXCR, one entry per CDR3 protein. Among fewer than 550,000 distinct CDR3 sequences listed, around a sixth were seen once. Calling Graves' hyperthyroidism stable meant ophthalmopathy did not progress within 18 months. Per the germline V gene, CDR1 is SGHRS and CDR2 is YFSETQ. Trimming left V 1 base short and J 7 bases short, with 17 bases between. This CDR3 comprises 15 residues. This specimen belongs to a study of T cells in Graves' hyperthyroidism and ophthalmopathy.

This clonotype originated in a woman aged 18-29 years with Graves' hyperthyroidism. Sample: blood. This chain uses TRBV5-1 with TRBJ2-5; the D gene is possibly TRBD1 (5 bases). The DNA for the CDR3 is TGCGCCAGCAGCTTGACCCCGGCAGAAGGGGCGACCCAGTACTTC. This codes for CASSLTPAEGATQYF.